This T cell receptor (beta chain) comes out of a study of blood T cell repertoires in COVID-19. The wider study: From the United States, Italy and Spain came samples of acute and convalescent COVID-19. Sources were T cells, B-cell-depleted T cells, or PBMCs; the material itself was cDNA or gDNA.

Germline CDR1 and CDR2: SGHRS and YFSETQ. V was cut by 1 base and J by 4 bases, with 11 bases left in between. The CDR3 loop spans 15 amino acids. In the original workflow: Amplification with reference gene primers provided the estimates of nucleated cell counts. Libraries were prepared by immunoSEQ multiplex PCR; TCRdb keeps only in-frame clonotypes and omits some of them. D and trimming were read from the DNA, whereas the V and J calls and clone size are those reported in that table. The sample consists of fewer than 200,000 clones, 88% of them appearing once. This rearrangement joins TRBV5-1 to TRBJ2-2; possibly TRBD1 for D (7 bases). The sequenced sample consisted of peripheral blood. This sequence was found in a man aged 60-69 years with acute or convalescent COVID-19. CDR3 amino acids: CASSLPGGGTGELFF. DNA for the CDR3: TGCGCCAGCAGCTTGCCAGGGGGAGGCACCGGGGAGCTGTTTTTT. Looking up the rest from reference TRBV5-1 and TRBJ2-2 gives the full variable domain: KAGVTQTPRYLIKTRGQQVTLSCSPISGHRSVSWYQQTPGQGLQFLFEYFSETQRNKGNFPGRFSGRQFSNSRSEMNVSTLELGDSALYLCASSLPGGGTGELFFGEGSRLTVL.